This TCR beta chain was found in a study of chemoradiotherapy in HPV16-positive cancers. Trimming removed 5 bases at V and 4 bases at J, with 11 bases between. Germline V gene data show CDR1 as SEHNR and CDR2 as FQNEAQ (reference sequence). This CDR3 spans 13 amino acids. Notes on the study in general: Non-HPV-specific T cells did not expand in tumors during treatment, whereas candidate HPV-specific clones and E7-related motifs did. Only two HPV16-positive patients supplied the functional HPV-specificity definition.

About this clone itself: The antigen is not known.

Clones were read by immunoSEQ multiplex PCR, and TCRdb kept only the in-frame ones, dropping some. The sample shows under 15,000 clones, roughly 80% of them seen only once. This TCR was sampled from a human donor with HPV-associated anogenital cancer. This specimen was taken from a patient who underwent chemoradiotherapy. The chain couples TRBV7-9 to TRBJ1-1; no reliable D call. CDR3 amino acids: CASSRAGSTEAFF. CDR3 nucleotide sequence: TGTGCCAGCAGCAGGGCCGGGTCCACTGAAGCTTTCTTT.